Listed below are T cell receptor beta chains from one sample, sequenced in a study of shared clonotypes between healthy human individuals. Only in-frame clones appear in the TCRdb table, and some are missing; sequencing was by immunoSEQ multiplex PCR. The sample carries about 1.5 million clones, 95% to 99% recorded once. The specimen sequenced was naive CD4+ T cells sorted from blood. These receptors were collected from a man aged 25-45 years in good health. The CDR3 runs from the conserved cysteine through the conserved F or W. D genes are given only for firm matches. Clone size, where shown, is once, few, many, or a class for clones that have expanded.

d_call j_call v_call clone_size cdr3_aa cdr3_nt
TRBD2 TRBJ2-1 TRBV9 NA CASSVVVAGWNEQFF TGTGCCAGCAGCGTAGTCGTAGCGGGATGGAATGAGCAGTTCTTC
NA TRBJ2-7 TRBV6-5 NA CASSLDAQSYEQYF TGTGCCAGCAGTCTGGACGCACAGTCCTACGAGCAGTACTTC
TRBD2 TRBJ2-1 TRBV28 NA CASSFVAGKSEQFF TGTGCCAGCAGTTTTGTAGCGGGGAAATCTGAGCAGTTCTTC
NA TRBJ2-5 TRBV5-5 NA CASSLPGAVGETQYF TGTGCCAGCAGCTTGCCGGGGGCGGTAGGAGAGACCCAGTACTTC
NA TRBJ1-1 TRBV5-1 NA CASSLGGPTEAFF TGCGCCAGCAGCTTAGGGGGGCCCACTGAAGCTTTCTTT
NA TRBJ2-3 TRBV5-1 NA CASSAYRDTTDTQYF TGCGCCAGCAGCGCGTACAGGGATACGACAGATACGCAGTATTTT
TRBD2 TRBJ2-3 TRBV29-1 NA CSVHPLAGGGDTQYF TGCAGCGTTCACCCACTAGCGGGAGGCGGAGATACGCAGTATTTT
NA TRBJ2-2 TRBV19 NA CASSNGGGSHTGELFF TGTGCCAGTAGTAATGGCGGGGGCTCACACACCGGGGAGCTGTTTTTT
TRBD1 TRBJ2-1 TRBV6-5 NA CASTTRDRGRYEQFF TGTGCCAGCACCACCCGGGACAGGGGGAGGTATGAGCAGTTCTTC
TRBD2 TRBJ2-1 TRBV7-2 NA CASSLSSSGRYNEQFF TGTGCCAGCAGCTTAAGTTCTAGCGGGAGATACAATGAGCAGTTCTTC
NA TRBJ1-2 TRBV29-1 NA CSVGQEANYGYTF TGCAGCGTTGGACAGGAGGCTAACTATGGCTACACCTTC
NA TRBJ2-7 TRBV30 once CAWSDTYEQYF TGTGCCTGGAGTGACACCTACGAGCAGTACTTC
TRBD2 TRBJ2-1 TRBV5-1 once CASSLRGSSYNEQFF TGCGCCAGCAGCTTGCGCGGGAGCTCCTACAATGAGCAGTTCTTC
NA TRBJ1-5 TRBV6-5 NA CASSYSSRGGDQPQHF TGTGCCAGCAGTTACTCGTCCCGGGGGGGCGATCAGCCCCAGCATTTT
NA TRBJ2-7 TRBV14 NA CASSKGAGQPREQYF TGTGCCAGCAGCAAAGGGGCGGGACAGCCGCGCGAGCAGTACTTC
NA TRBJ2-7 TRBV6-5 NA CASSYLGLYEQYF TGTGCCAGCAGTTACTTGGGACTCTACGAGCAGTACTTC
TRBD2 TRBJ2-7 TRBV29-1 NA CSALTSGRSWGSYEQYF TGCAGCGCTCTGACTAGCGGGAGATCCTGGGGCTCCTACGAGCAGTACTTC
NA TRBJ2-5 TRBV7-2 NA CASSLQVAVQETQYF TGTGCCAGCAGTTTGCAGGTAGCGGTACAAGAGACCCAGTACTTC
TRBD1 TRBJ1-1 TRBV7-2 NA CASSRQGIDTEAFF TGTGCCAGCAGCAGACAGGGGATTGACACTGAAGCTTTCTTT
TRBD1 TRBJ2-5 TRBV5-1 once CASSLVQGRGQETQYF TGCGCCAGCAGCTTAGTACAGGGGAGAGGGCAAGAGACCCAGTACTTC
NA TRBJ2-3 TRBV11-2 NA CASSSGSWGTDTQYF TGTGCCAGCAGCTCCGGGAGCTGGGGCACAGATACGCAGTATTTT
NA TRBJ2-7 TRBV27 NA CASSPPQGYEQYF TGTGCCAGCAGTCCGCCACAGGGATACGAGCAGTACTTC
NA TRBJ1-1 TRBV29-1 NA CSQSSGSNTEAFF TGCAGCCAAAGTTCGGGCTCTAACACTGAAGCTTTCTTT
NA TRBJ1-1 TRBV5-1 NA CASSPTLNTEAFF TGCGCCAGCAGCCCTACTCTGAACACTGAAGCTTTCTTT
NA TRBJ2-1 TRBV21-1 NA CASSLRGTLRLAGGEQFF TGTGCCAGCAGCTTGCGGGGGACTTTGCGGCTAGCGGGAGGTGAGCAGTTCTTC
TRBD1 TRBJ2-7 TRBV6-5 NA CASSQDRRAYEQYF TGTGCCAGCAGTCAGGACAGGCGGGCCTACGAGCAGTACTTC
NA TRBJ2-7 TRBV6-1 NA CASSGTGTISYEQYF TGTGCCAGCAGTGGAACCGGGACGATCTCCTACGAGCAGTACTTC